A selection of T cell receptor beta chains follows, all from one sample in a study of shared clonotypes between healthy human individuals. The table came from immunoSEQ multiplex PCR; TCRdb's copy has only in-frame clones and leaves some out. This sample yields about 470,000 clones, of which more than 75% are seen a single time; over 10% belongs to the top ten. Sequenced material: PBMCs. The receptor source for this set is a woman aged 40 to 50 in good health. Some clones in this sample may be carry-over from other donors' samples. CDR3s include the opening cysteine and the closing phenylalanine or tryptophan. A D gene is named only where the DNA matches it firmly. Clone size appears in some rows only: once, few, many, or a class for an expanded clone.

v_call,d_call,j_call,clone_size,cdr3_aa,cdr3_nt
TRBV5-1,TRBD1,TRBJ1-1,NA,CASSLVPTGLNTEAFF,TGCGCCAGCAGCTTGGTCCCGACAGGGTTGAACACTGAAGCTTTCTTT
TRBV6-1,NA,TRBJ1-2,NA,CASTEDGYYGYTF,TGTGCCAGCACCGAGGACGGCTACTATGGCTACACCTTC
TRBV7-8,NA,TRBJ1-3,NA,CASSLGGLGNTIYF,TGTGCCAGCAGCTTAGGAGGGTTGGGAAACACCATATATTTT
TRBV29-1,NA,TRBJ2-1,NA,CSVGGGYEHNEQFF,TGCAGCGTTGGGGGGGGCTACGAGCACAATGAGCAGTTCTTC
TRBV6-6,NA,TRBJ1-4,few,CASSRDGSNEKLFF,TGTGCCAGCAGTCGGGACGGGTCTAATGAAAAACTGTTTTTT
TRBV5-1,NA,TRBJ2-3,once,CASKWGGPSTDTQYF,TGCGCCAGCAAGTGGGGCGGGCCCAGCACAGATACGCAGTATTTT
TRBV6-5,NA,TRBJ1-2,NA,CASSYSRDFYGYTF,TGTGCCAGCAGTTACTCTCGGGATTTCTATGGCTACACCTTC
TRBV10-2,NA,TRBJ1-1,NA,CASSRQINTEAFF,TGCGCCAGCAGTAGGCAGATAAACACTGAAGCTTTCTTT
TRBV29-1,NA,TRBJ1-1,NA,CSGDPDGRAEAFF,TGCAGCGGTGACCCGGACGGGAGAGCTGAAGCTTTCTTT
TRBV9,TRBD2,TRBJ2-3,NA,CASSPYEGGRRTDTQYF,TGTGCCAGCAGCCCGTACGAAGGCGGGAGGAGGACAGATACGCAGTATTTT
TRBV29-1,TRBD1,TRBJ2-3,NA,CSVGQGPDTQYF,TGCAGCGTTGGACAGGGGCCAGATACGCAGTATTTT